These 2 T cell receptor beta chains came from one sample sequenced in a study of monozygotic twins with inflammatory bowel disease. TCRdb re-called the 5' RACE reads, yielding one record per CDR3 amino acid sequence without DNA. Recorded for this sample: more than 300,000 distinct CDR3 sequences. Sample: blood. Receptor source: a human donor with ulcerative colitis or Crohn's disease, or a healthy co-twin of an affected twin (not recorded which).

The chain couples TRBV10-2 to TRBJ2-7; without DNA, the TCRdb call of TRBD1 cannot be checked. Germline CDR1 is WSHSY and CDR2 is SAAADI. The CDR3 runs 14 residues. The CDR3 here is CASTGGLGGIEQYF.

The V and J genes are TRBV12-3 or TRBV12-4 and TRBJ1-1; absent DNA, TCRdb's TRBD1 call cannot be checked. The CDR3 loop spans 17 amino acids. This chain's CDR3 is CASSAGQGRVLNTEAFF.